This TCR beta chain was captured in a study of T cell clones after liver transplantation. As for the study in general: TCRbeta sequencing after a pre-transplant mixed lymphocyte reaction identified graft-donor-reactive clones, later tracked in post-transplant blood.

Clones were sequenced by immunoSEQ multiplex PCR, and TCRdb holds only the in-frame ones, with some missing. The data show approximately 22,000 clones, approximately 95% seen once. The study, taken as a whole, reports: In most of the 8 subjects, circulating graft-donor-reactive CD4 TCRbeta sequences fell significantly after transplant.

The germline gives CDR1 SGHDT, CDR2 YYEEEE. Trimming removed 4 bases from V and 8 bases from J; junction bases left unmatched: 16. The CDR3 runs to 16 residues. Details on this clone: Its antigen remains unknown.

The receptor comes from a human patient who received a liver transplant. A share of the T cells may be of graft donor origin. V is TRBV5-6 and J is TRBJ2-3; the match to TRBD2 covers 7 bases. The material sequenced was CD8+ T cells from blood, taken about 25 months after liver transplant. The CDR3 here is CASSPPSGTTLGTQYF. The CDR3 nucleotides read TGTGCCAGCAGCCCCCCGTCCGGGACTACCCTAGGTACGCAGTATTTT.